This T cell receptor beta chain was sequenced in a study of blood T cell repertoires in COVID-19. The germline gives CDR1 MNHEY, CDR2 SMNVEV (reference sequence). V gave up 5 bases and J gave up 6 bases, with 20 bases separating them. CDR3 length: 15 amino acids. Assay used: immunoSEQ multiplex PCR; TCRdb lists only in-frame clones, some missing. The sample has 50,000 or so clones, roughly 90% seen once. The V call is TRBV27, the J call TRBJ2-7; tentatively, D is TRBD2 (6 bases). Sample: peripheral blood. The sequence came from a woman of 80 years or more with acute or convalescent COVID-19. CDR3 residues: CASSPFNGRSGEQYF. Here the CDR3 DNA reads TGTGCCAGCAGTCCGTTTAACGGGAGATCCGGCGAGCAGTACTTC.